This T cell receptor beta chain was recorded in a study of T cell responses to AZD1222 COVID-19 vaccine listed by TCRdb under 2021. For context, the study as a whole: AZD1222 recipients given second doses at about 4 weeks or at about 12 weeks were pooled, since spike-specific TCR depth and breadth were not found to differ between the two schedules. Trial participants were enrolled by age into 18-55, 56-69 and 70-plus year subgroups, with approximately 150, 28 and 58 TCR-sequenced participants respectively. TCR sequencing was performed for approximately 240 trial participants, of whom around 200 were given two doses of AZD1222 and about 25 were given two doses of MenACWY control vaccine. Beyond this particular receptor, the publication reports: Because no day 14 peak-response samples were available, the repertoires could be characterized only after the peak T cell response. Reportedly, close to half of the unique spike-specific TCRs recognized epitopes lying outside the regions that are mutated in the B.1.351 and B.1.1.7 variants. Participants were mostly white British and included more females than males, and it was suggested by the authors that clonal diversity may have been underestimated. Spike-specific TCR breadth and depth rose significantly after two AZD1222 doses compared with day 0 and with MenACWY recipients. Only five to seven AZD1222 recipients were SARS-CoV-2 seropositive at baseline, limiting conclusions about previously exposed vaccinees. In the small 56-69-year group, the increase in depth fell short of significance, most likely because of low power. CD4 TCRs associated with the vaccine covered the entire spike protein, and the dominant responses were in regions 160-218 and 743-854.

The CDR3 regions of human TCRbeta chains were subjected to immunosequencing. The source study handled its data this way. Repertoire TCRs were matched against a reference library of SARS-CoV-2-specific TCRs generated with the MIRA antigen-specificity platform. Breadth was defined as the fraction of unique TCRs that were SARS-CoV-2-associated. Depth was defined as the fraction of total T cells that were SARS-CoV-2-associated. Using the MIRA data, each spike-specific TCR was mapped to the spike region that the TCR reacts to and placed in a CD4 or CD8 class. Log10-transformed breadth and depth values were compared by one-way ANOVA with Sidak's multiple comparisons tests. The clones in this table, taken by TCRdb from immuneACCESS, are in-frame only. Not every clone is retained; where verified, under half of the shortfall comes from an unresolved V gene, and the cause of the rest is unknown. From that table come the V and J calls and clone size; the DNA was used to work out D and trimming. The sample contains about 88,000 clones, about 91% of them found a single time. Together, the top ten hold about 5% of the sample.

The time point label corresponds to: baseline before first vaccination. Samples from vaccinated people were obtained from the UK trials COV001 and COV002, which included a single-blind randomized controlled phase 2/3 trial of AZD1222 (ChAdOx1 nCoV-19) in healthy adults. Trial participant PBMC samples were collected at day 0 and day 28 after the second dose for TCRbeta chain sequencing. The germline V gene (reference sequence) yields LNHDA for CDR1 and SQIVND for CDR2. V lost 3 bases and J lost 8 bases, and the count of bases not matched to a germline gene is 8. The CDR3, from cysteine to phenylalanine, totals 15 residues. The retained sequence is limited to the CDR3, 45 bases, with the frame set at the first base. About this clone: Its antigen remains undetermined. Base qualities are missing; no much larger clone stands one base away.

This clonotype was obtained from an adult in good health. The chain couples TRBV19 to TRBJ1-4, with TRBD1 matching 8 junction bases. The starting material was peripheral blood, obtained on day 0 of AZD1222 vaccination. Here is the DNA: TGTGCCAGTAGTATTCCGACAGGGGAGAACGAAAAACTGTTTTTT. Translated, this is CASSIPTGENEKLFF.